These 9 T cell receptor beta chains originate from one sample sequenced in a study of CD8+ T cells in alopecia areata. Reverse transcription of extracted RNA yielded cDNA, which provided the sequencing template. The data were produced by immunoSEQ multiplex PCR, yet TCRdb's version contains in-frame clones alone and is incomplete. The data contain 130,000 to 150,000 clones, 40% to 55% of them singletons. This sample comprised CD4+ T cells sorted from blood, obtained at week 0. The receptors derive from a human donor with alopecia areata.

The chain has TRBV4-1 and TRBJ2-2, with 11 nucleotides matching TRBD1. Germline lookup yields CDR1 MGHRA and CDR2 YSYEKL. V was clipped by 5 bases and J by 0 bases; unmatched bases: 5. The CDR3 covers 17 residues. The CDR3 protein is CASSLGQGASNTGELFF. CDR3 coding DNA: TGCGCCAGCAGCTTAGGACAGGGGGCCTCGAACACCGGGGAGCTGTTTTTT.

The gene calls are TRBV10-2 and TRBJ1-5; unclear D gene. V lost 3 bases to trimming and J lost 7 bases, with 13 bases between them. Germline assignment: CDR1 WSHSY and CDR2 SAAADI. The CDR3 consists of 14 residues. The CDR3 is CASSERQAEQPQHF. The CDR3 nucleotides are TGCGCCAGCAGTGAAAGGCAGGCCGAGCAGCCCCAGCATTTT.

V is TRBV19 and J is TRBJ2-2, with D possibly TRBD1 on 6 matching bases. Germline V CDR1 and CDR2: LNHDA, SQIVND (reference sequence). Trimming took off 7 bases at V and 5 bases at J, with 17 bases between the two ends. CDR3 size: 15 residues. CDR3 sequence (DNA): TGTGCCAGTACCGGAACAGGGCGTAGAACCGGGGAGCTGTTTTTT. Translating gives CASTGTGRRTGELFF.

This clone has more than one count but fewer than ten. This chain uses TRBV30 with TRBJ1-5; D is perhaps TRBD1 (5 bases). Germline CDR1 reads GTSNPN; CDR2 reads SVGIG (reference sequence). V lost 0 bases and J lost 13, with 16 bases in between. This CDR3 is built from 13 residues. CDR3 coding DNA: TGTGCCTGGAGTGTAGACCGGCAGGACATTCAGCATTTT. The encoded protein is CAWSVDRQDIQHF. Supplemented by reference TRBV30 and TRBJ1-5, the full variable domain reads SQTIHQWPATLVQPVGSPLSLECTVEGTSNPNLYWYRQAAGRGLQLLFYSVGIGQISSEVPQNLSASRPQDRQFILSSKKLLLSDSGFYLCAWSVDRQDIQHFGDGTRLSIL.

The chain couples TRBV15 to TRBJ2-1; perhaps TRBD1 as D (5 bases). Trimming removed 3 bases from V and 6 bases from J, with 24 bases in between. CDR1 LNHNV and CDR2 YYDKDF come from the germline V gene (reference sequence). This CDR3 region has 18 residues. The CDR3 DNA sequence: TGTGCCACCAGCAGTTTCCCCACCCAGCAGGGAAGGGGCAATGAGCAGTTCTTC. Its translation: CATSSFPTQQGRGNEQFF.

A single count supports this clone. This sequence joins TRBV14 and TRBJ2-1, with 11 positions matching TRBD2. CDR3 size: 14 residues. The germline V gene has CDR1 SGHDN and CDR2 FVKESK. The ends lost 4 bases at V and 9 bases at J; junction bases unmatched: 5. Written as DNA, the CDR3 is TGTGCCAGCAGCCCGCCGGGACTAGCGGTTGAGCAGTTCTTC. Residues: CASSPPGLAVEQFF.

The chain uses TRBV30 and TRBJ2-5; 7 bases fit TRBD1. Trimming removed 4 bases from V and 4 bases from J; junction bases left unmatched: 6. There are 13 residues in the CDR3. In germline, CDR1 is GTSNPN, CDR2 SVGIG (reference sequence). CDR3 in amino acids: CAWIYRGGETQYF. The CDR3 DNA reads as TGTGCCTGGATCTACAGGGGTGGAGAGACCCAGTACTTC.

This sequence joins TRBV5-1 and TRBJ2-3; D may be TRBD2 (6 bases). In germline, CDR1 is SGHRS, CDR2 YFSETQ. V shed 2 bases and J shed 6 bases, with 19 bases lying between them. The CDR3 has 16 amino acids. CDR3 sequence: CASSLLTTSSQDTQYF. In nucleotides, the CDR3 is TGCGCCAGCAGCTTATTAACAACTAGCAGTCAGGATACGCAGTATTTT.

The V and J genes are TRBV5-1 and TRBJ1-2; 10 nucleotides match TRBD1. CDR1 and CDR2 from the germline V gene are SGHRS and YFSETQ. Unmatched junction bases numbered 4, after V lost 4 bases and J lost 4 bases. This CDR3 has 14 residues. CDR3 sequence: CASSPGTGVYGYTF. CDR3 nucleotide sequence: TGCGCCAGCAGCCCTGGGACAGGGGTCTATGGCTACACCTTC.